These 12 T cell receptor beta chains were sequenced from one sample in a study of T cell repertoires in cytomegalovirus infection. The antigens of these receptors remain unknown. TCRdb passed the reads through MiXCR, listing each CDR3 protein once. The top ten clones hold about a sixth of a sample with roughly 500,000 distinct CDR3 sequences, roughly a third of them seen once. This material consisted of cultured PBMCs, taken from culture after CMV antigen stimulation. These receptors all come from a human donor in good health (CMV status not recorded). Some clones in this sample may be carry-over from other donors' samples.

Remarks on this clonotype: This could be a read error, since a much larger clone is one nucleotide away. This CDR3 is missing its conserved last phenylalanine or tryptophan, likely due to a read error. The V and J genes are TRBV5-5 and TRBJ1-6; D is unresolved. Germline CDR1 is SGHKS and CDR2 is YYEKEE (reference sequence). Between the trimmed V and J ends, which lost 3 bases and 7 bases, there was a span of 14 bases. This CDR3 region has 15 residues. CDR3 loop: CASSSWTVGNSPLHV. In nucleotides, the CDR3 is TGTGCCAGCAGCTCCTGGACGGTTGGGAATTCACCCCTCCACGTT.

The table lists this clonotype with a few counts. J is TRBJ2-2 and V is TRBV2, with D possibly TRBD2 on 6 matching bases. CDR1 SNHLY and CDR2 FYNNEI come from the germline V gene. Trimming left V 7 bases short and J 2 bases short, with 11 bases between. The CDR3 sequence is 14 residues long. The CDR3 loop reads CASKGDFNTGELFF. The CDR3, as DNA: TGTGCCAGCAAAGGGGACTTTAACACCGGGGAGCTGTTTTTT.

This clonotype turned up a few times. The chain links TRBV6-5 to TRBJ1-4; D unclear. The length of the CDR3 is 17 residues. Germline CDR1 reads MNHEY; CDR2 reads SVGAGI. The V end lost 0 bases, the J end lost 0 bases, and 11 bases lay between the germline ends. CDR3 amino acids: CASSYSRVTPTNEKLFF. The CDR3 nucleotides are TGTGCCAGCAGTTACTCCCGCGTTACACCAACTAATGAAAAACTGTTTTTT.

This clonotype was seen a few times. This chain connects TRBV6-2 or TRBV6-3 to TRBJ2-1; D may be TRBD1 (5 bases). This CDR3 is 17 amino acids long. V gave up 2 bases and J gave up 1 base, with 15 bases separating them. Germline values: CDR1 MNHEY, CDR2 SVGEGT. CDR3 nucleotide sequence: TGTGCCAGCAGTTACCATTCTGACAGACAGTCCTACAATGAGCAGTTCTTC. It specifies CASSYHSDRQSYNEQFF.

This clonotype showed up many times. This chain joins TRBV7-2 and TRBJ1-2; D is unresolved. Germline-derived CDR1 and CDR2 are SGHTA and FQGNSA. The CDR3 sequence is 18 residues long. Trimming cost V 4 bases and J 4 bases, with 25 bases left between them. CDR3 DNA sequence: TGTGCCAGCAGCTCCCCCGGGGAGGAGCGGACCCAATCCTATGGCTACACCTTC. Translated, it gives CASSSPGEERTQSYGYTF.

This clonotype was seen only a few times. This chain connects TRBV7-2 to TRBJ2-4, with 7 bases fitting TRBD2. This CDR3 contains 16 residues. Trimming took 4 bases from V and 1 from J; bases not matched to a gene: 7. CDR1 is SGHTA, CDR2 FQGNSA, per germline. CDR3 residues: CASSSEPGRAKNIQYF. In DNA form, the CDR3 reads TGTGCCAGCAGCTCGGAACCCGGGAGGGCCAAAAACATTCAGTACTTC.

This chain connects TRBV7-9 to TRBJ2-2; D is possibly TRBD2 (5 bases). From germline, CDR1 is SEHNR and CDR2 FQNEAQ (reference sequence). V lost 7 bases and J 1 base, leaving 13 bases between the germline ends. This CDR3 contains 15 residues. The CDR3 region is CASTLASGNTGELFF. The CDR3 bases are TGTGCCAGCACCCTTGCCAGCGGGAACACCGGGGAGCTGTTTTTT. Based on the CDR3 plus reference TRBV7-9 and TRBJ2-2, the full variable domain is DTGVSQNPRHKITKRGQNVTFRCDPISEHNRLYWYRQTLGQGPEFLTYFQNEAQLEKSRLLSDRFSAERPKGSFSTLEIQRTEQGDSAMYLCASTLASGNTGELFFGEGSRLTVL.

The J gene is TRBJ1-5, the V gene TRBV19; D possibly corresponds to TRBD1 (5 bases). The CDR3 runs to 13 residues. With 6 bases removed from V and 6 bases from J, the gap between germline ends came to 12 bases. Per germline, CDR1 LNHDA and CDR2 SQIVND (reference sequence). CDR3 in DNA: TGTGCCAGTAGAAGAGGGGCAGGTCAGCCCCAGCATTTT. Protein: CASRRGAGQPQHF. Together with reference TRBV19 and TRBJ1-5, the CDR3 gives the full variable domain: DGGITQSPKYLFRKEGQNVTLSCEQNLNHDAMYWYRQDPGQGLRLIYYSQIVNDFQKGDIAEGYSVSREKKESFPLTVTSAQKNPTAFYLCASRRGAGQPQHFGDGTRLSIL.

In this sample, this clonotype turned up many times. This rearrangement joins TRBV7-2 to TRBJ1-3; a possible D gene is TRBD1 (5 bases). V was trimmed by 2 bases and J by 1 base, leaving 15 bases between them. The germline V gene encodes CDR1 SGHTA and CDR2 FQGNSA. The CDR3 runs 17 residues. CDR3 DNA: TGTGCCAGCAGCTTACAGGGCCCCGGAAGTTCTGGAAACACCATATATTTT. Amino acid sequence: CASSLQGPGSSGNTIYF.

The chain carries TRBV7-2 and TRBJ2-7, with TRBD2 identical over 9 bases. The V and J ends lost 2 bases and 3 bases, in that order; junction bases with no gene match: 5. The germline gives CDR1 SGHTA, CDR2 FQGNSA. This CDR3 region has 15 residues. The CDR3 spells CASSLRAGGGYEQYF. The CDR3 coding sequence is TGTGCCAGCAGCTTAAGGGCGGGAGGGGGCTACGAGCAGTACTTC.

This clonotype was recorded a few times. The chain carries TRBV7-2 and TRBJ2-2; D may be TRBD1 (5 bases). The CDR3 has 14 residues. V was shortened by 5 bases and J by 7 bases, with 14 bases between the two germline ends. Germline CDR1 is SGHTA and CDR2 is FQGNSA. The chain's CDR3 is CASSLGRDLGELFF. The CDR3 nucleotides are TGTGCCAGCAGCCTCGGCAGGGATCTCGGGGAGCTGTTTTTT.

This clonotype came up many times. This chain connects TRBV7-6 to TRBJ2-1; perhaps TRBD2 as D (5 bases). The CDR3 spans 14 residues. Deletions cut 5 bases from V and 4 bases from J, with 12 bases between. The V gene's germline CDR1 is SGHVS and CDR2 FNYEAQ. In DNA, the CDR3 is TGTGCCAGCAGCGGAAGGACGGGGTACAATGAGCAGTTCTTC. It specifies CASSGRTGYNEQFF.